The clone carrying this T cell receptor (beta chain) was seen a handful of times. Its specificity is not known. These data are taken from a study of cytomegalovirus exposure and HLA in healthy donors. Study conclusions and caveats: Analyses of presence and absence presupposed an approximately uniform sequencing depth across donors. Per a later analysis, 15,000 to 20,000 TCR beta sequences showed association with HLA alleles at 0.05 false discovery rate.

PCR involved 60 Vbeta and 13 Jbeta primers. The table came from immunoSEQ multiplex PCR; TCRdb's copy has only in-frame clones and leaves some out. The table lists roughly 180,000 clones, about 75% of them singletons, with over 2.5% in the top ten. Sequenced sample: PBMCs. The receptor was isolated from a female donor in good health and CMV-seronegative.

CDR3 sequence reads: CASSLSSGFGANVLTF. The DNA for the CDR3 is TGTGCCAGCAGTTTATCGTCGGGATTTGGGGCCAACGTCCTGACTTTC. The rearrangement joins TRBV27 to TRBJ2-6, with D possibly matching TRBD2 (5 bases). The V end was cut by 0 bases, the J end by 3 bases, with 9 bases between. The CDR3 runs 16 residues. Germline V lookup: CDR1 MNHEY, CDR2 SMNVEV (reference sequence). Based on the CDR3 plus reference TRBV27 and TRBJ2-6, the full variable domain is EAQVTQNPRYLITVTGKKLTVTCSQNMNHEYMSWYRQDPGLGLRQIYYSMNVEVTDKGDVPEGYKVSRKEKRNFPLILESPSPNQTSLYFCASSLSSGFGANVLTFGAGSRLTVL.